One sample yielded the 19 T cell receptor beta chains listed below, sequenced in a study of CD8 T cells in ankylosing spondylitis. TCRdb reanalysed the 5' RACE reads using MiXCR and keeps one entry per CDR3 protein. The repertoire has almost 30,000 distinct CDR3 sequences, 5.3% of them found once; the top ten carry over 1.5%. Sequenced material: blood, either unsorted or a sorted T cell fraction (not recorded which). The receptors derive from a female donor with ankylosing spondylitis or in good health (not recorded which).

This clonotype is labeled medium-sized. The V and J genes are TRBV9 and TRBJ2-2; unclear D gene. CDR1 and CDR2 (germline): SGDLS, YYNGEE. Trimming pared 4 bases from V and 6 bases from J, leaving 10 bases between. The CDR3 has 13 amino acids. The CDR3 nucleotides read TGTGCCAGCAGCCCTCCCCAGGCCGGGGAGCTGTTTTTT. The encoded protein is CASSPPQAGELFF.

This clonotype was counted ten times or more. The V and J genes are TRBV9 and TRBJ2-1; TRBD1 might be the D (6 bases). Germline CDR1 is SGDLS and CDR2 is YYNGEE. Trimming took 0 bases from V and 3 from J, leaving 10 bases between them. This CDR3 contains 15 residues. CDR3 sequence: CASSVEVGGYNEQFF. DNA for the CDR3: TGTGCCAGCAGCGTAGAAGTAGGGGGCTACAATGAGCAGTTCTTC.

This clonotype has at least ten counts. This chain connects TRBV9 to TRBJ2-1, with 8 bases identical to TRBD1. This CDR3 spans 15 amino acids. The germline CDR1 and CDR2 sequences are SGDLS and YYNGEE. After removal of 4 bases from V and 4 bases from J, the junction contained 7 bases not matched to a gene. The CDR3 loop is CASSLRTGLYNEQFF. The CDR3 DNA is TGTGCCAGCAGCCTTCGGACAGGGCTGTACAATGAGCAGTTCTTC.

This clonotype has ten or more counts. V usage is TRBV9 and J usage is TRBJ1-1; D is possibly TRBD1 (6 bases). The CDR3 length is 15 residues. Trimming stripped 4 bases from V and 2 bases from J, with 15 bases between. The germline CDR1 and CDR2 sequences are SGDLS and YYNGEE. For the CDR3, the DNA is TGTGCCAGCAGCACCCGGGGGGGCCCCAACACTGAAGCTTTCTTT. Its translation: CASSTRGGPNTEAFF.

This clonotype came up many times. The V call is TRBV9, the J call TRBJ2-6; perhaps TRBD2 as D (5 bases). The CDR3 is made up of 17 amino acids. The V gene lost 0 bases and the J gene lost 4 bases, with 14 bases spanning the gap. Germline-derived CDR1 and CDR2 are SGDLS and YYNGEE. In nucleotides, the CDR3 is TGTGCCAGCAGCGTAGGTCGGGCCCCGGGGGGGGCCAACGTCCTGACTTTC. This gives the protein CASSVGRAPGGANVLTF.

In its sample, this clonotype ranks as medium-sized. The J gene is TRBJ2-3, the V gene TRBV9, with unresolved D. The CDR3 has 13 residues. V dropped 2 bases and J dropped 3 bases, with 7 bases sitting between them. CDR1 is SGDLS and CDR2 is YYNGEE in the germline V gene. Written as DNA, the CDR3 is TGTGCCAGCAGCGTGATAAATACAGATACGCAGTATTTT. Translation gives CASSVINTDTQYF.

This clonotype was found many times. The J gene is TRBJ1-1, the V gene TRBV9; D may be TRBD1 (6 bases). The germline V and J ends were trimmed by 6 bases and 6 bases, with 15 bases remaining between them. The CDR3 extends over 13 amino acids. Germline lookup yields CDR1 SGDLS and CDR2 YYNGEE. The CDR3 bases are TGTGCCAGCAATAAGGGGGTGGAAGCTGAAGCTTTCTTT. Translated, it gives CASNKGVEAEAFF.

In its sample, this clonotype was seen many times. The V gene is TRBV9, the J gene TRBJ2-1; 9 bases line up with TRBD2. Germline values: CDR1 SGDLS, CDR2 YYNGEE. The CDR3 consists of 15 residues. V shed 1 base and J 6 bases; nucleotides not matched to a gene: 5. CDR3 coding DNA: TGTGCCAGCAGCGTAAGTTTAGCGGGAGCCAATGAGCAGTTCTTC. It codes for CASSVSLAGANEQFF.

This clonotype was counted ten times or more. J is TRBJ2-5 and V is TRBV9, with TRBD2 matching over 8 bases. CDR3 length: 15 amino acids. The germline CDR1 and CDR2 sequences are SGDLS and YYNGEE. V lost 2 bases and J lost 1; bases outside the gene matches: 4. The CDR3 region has the DNA TGTGCCAGCAGCGTTACTAGCGGAGCCCAAGAGACCCAGTACTTC. This codes for CASSVTSGAQETQYF.

This clonotype was counted at least ten times. This chain uses TRBV9 with TRBJ2-2; weak D call: TRBD1 (5 bases). Per germline, CDR1 SGDLS and CDR2 YYNGEE. The CDR3 is 16 amino acids. Trimming left V 0 bases short and J 4 bases short, with 13 bases between. In DNA form, the CDR3 reads TGTGCCAGCAGCGTAGTGGGTCAGGGTACCACCGGGGAGCTGTTTTTT. Translating gives CASSVVGQGTTGELFF.

The chain has TRBV9 and TRBJ2-6; perhaps TRBD2 as D (6 bases). Trimming removed 0 bases at V and 0 bases at J, with 13 bases between. The CDR3 consists of 18 residues. Looked up from germline, CDR1 is SGDLS and CDR2 is YYNGEE. The DNA for the CDR3 is TGTGCCAGCAGCGTAGGTGGCGGGGTCTCCTCTGGGGCCAACGTCCTGACTTTC. It codes for CASSVGGGVSSGANVLTF. Drawing the rest from reference TRBV9 and TRBJ2-6, the complete variable domain is DSGVTQTPKHLITATGQRVTLRCSPRSGDLSVYWYQQSLDQGLQFLIQYYNGEERAKGNILERFSAQQFPDLHSELNLSSLELGDSALYFCASSVGGGVSSGANVLTFGAGSRLTVL.

The chain is built from TRBV9 and TRBJ2-3; a possible D gene is TRBD1 (5 bases). The V end was cut by 0 bases, the J end by 2 bases, with 10 bases between. This CDR3 spans 15 amino acids. Germline V gene lookup returns CDR1 SGDLS and CDR2 YYNGEE. CDR3 amino acids: CASSVEGQFTDTQYF. The CDR3 DNA reads as TGTGCCAGCAGCGTAGAAGGACAATTCACAGATACGCAGTATTTT.

This clonotype came up many times. The V and J genes are TRBV9 and TRBJ2-3; unclear D gene. The V end was cut by 0 bases, the J end by 2 bases, with 13 bases between. The germline gives CDR1 SGDLS, CDR2 YYNGEE. The CDR3 is 16 amino acids. The CDR3 DNA reads TGTGCCAGCAGCGTAGATTTTCAGGTCCTCACAGATACGCAGTATTTT. Residues: CASSVDFQVLTDTQYF.

The chain carries TRBV9 and TRBJ2-3; 8 positions match TRBD2. Germline CDR1 and CDR2: SGDLS and YYNGEE. The CDR3 spans 17 residues. The V segment lost 0 bases and the J segment 9 bases; nucleotides outside the gene matches: 15. CDR3 bases: TGTGCCAGCAGCGTAGGGTCCCTCGGGACTAGGGAACCGACGCAGTATTTT. Protein sequence: CASSVGSLGTREPTQYF.

This clonotype was counted ten times or more. The chain links TRBV9 to TRBJ1-6, with D unresolved. The CDR3 contains 15 residues. Germline V lookup: CDR1 SGDLS, CDR2 YYNGEE. V was cut by 0 bases and J by 3 bases, with 7 bases left in between. The CDR3 DNA is TGTGCCAGCAGCGTAGGGGGAGGCTATAATTCACCCCTCCACTTT. Its protein product is CASSVGGGYNSPLHF.

This clonotype is labeled medium-sized. CDR3 sequence: CASSPDRGENSPLHF. CDR3 DNA: TGTGCCAGCAGCCCAGACCGGGGGGAAAATTCACCCCTCCACTTT. The chain has TRBV9 and TRBJ1-6; a weak D match, TRBD1 (5 bases). Germline-derived CDR1 and CDR2 are SGDLS and YYNGEE. The V and J ends lost 4 bases and 7 bases respectively, with 15 bases between them. The CDR3 runs to 15 residues.

This clonotype has a count of ten or more. V usage is TRBV9 and J usage is TRBJ2-1, with D possibly matching TRBD1 (6 bases). Germline CDR1 is SGDLS and CDR2 is YYNGEE. Trimming pared 4 bases from V and 10 bases from J, leaving 15 bases between. CDR3 length equals 13 residues. The CDR3 region has the DNA TGTGCCAGCAGCCTCGGGTTTACAGGGGAGCAGTTCTTC. Translation: CASSLGFTGEQFF.

This clonotype showed up many times. This chain links TRBV9 with TRBJ1-6, with 8 bases identical to TRBD1. The CDR3 contains 14 residues. The V and J ends lost 2 bases and 10 bases, in that order; junction bases with no gene match: 5. Looked up from germline, CDR1 is SGDLS and CDR2 is YYNGEE. This CDR3 is CASSVTGVRSPLHF. CDR3 coding DNA: TGTGCCAGCAGCGTGACAGGGGTTCGGTCACCCCTCCACTTT.

This clonotype was counted ten times or more. The chain recombines TRBV9 with TRBJ2-5; 12 bases are a match to TRBD2. V trimming: 7 bases; J trimming: 5 bases; junction bases outside the gene matches: 9. The CDR3 spans 15 residues. The germline CDR1 and CDR2 sequences are SGDLS and YYNGEE. CDR3 nucleotides: TGTGCCAGCTCTTCTAGCGGGGGGGCGGAGGAGACCCAGTACTTC. It codes for CASSSSGGAEETQYF.